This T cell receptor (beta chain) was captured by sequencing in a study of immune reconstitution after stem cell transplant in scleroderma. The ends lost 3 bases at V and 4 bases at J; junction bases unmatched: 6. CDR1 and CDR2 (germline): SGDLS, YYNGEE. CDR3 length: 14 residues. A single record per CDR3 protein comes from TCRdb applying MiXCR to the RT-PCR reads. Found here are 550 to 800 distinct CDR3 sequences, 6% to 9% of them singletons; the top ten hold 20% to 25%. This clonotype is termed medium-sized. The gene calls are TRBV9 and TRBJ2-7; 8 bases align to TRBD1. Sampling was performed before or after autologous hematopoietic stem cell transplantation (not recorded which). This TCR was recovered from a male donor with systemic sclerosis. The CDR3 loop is CASSGRDRTYEQYF. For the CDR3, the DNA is TGTGCCAGCAGCGGCCGGGACAGGACGTACGAGCAGTACTTC.